This is a list of T cell receptor beta chains from one sample in a study of CD8 T cells in ankylosing spondylitis. TCRdb re-derived calls from the 5' RACE reads in MiXCR, one entry per CDR3 protein. The table shows some 840,000 distinct CDR3 sequences, with about 12% occurring only once. What was sequenced was blood, either unsorted or a sorted T cell fraction (not recorded which). Receptors originate from a male donor with ankylosing spondylitis. Each CDR3 is given with its conserved first and last residue. D genes are given only for firm matches. Not all rows give a size; the values are once, few, many and, for expanded clones, a class.

V gene	D gene	J gene	clone size	CDR3 protein	CDR3 DNA
TRBV7-9	-	TRBJ2-1	-	CASSLGPRRNEQFF	TGTGCCAGCAGCTTAGGACCCCGGCGGAATGAGCAGTTCTTC
TRBV20-1	-	TRBJ2-6	many	CSARERSGANVLTF	TGCAGTGCTAGAGAGCGCTCTGGGGCCAACGTCCTGACTTTC
TRBV6-2/TRBV6-3	-	TRBJ2-2	few	CASSYSRVGELFF	TGTGCCAGCAGTTACTCCCGGGTCGGGGAGCTGTTTTTT
TRBV12-3/TRBV12-4	TRBD1	TRBJ2-7	-	CASSFWDRTYEQYF	TGTGCCAGCAGTTTTTGGGACAGAACCTACGAGCAGTACTTC
TRBV7-8	-	TRBJ2-2	few	CASSLSYSTGELFF	TGTGCCAGCAGCCTAAGCTATAGCACCGGGGAGCTGTTTTTT
TRBV20-1	TRBD1	TRBJ1-1	many	CSARDRTGFTEAFF	TGCAGTGCTAGAGATAGGACAGGTTTCACTGAAGCTTTCTTT
TRBV4-3	TRBD1	TRBJ2-3	few	CASSPGQGVTTDTQYF	TGCGCCAGCAGCCCCGGACAGGGAGTGACCACAGATACGCAGTATTTT
TRBV6-2/TRBV6-3	-	TRBJ2-1	-	CATNPNLYNEQFF	TGTGCCACCAACCCGAATCTTTACAATGAGCAGTTCTTC
TRBV29-1	TRBD1	TRBJ1-2	many	CSVTGGYGYTF	TGCAGCGTTACAGGGGGCTATGGCTACACCTTC
TRBV6-2/TRBV6-3	-	TRBJ2-5	few	CASSLFNNGETQYF	TGTGCCAGCAGTTTATTCAACAACGGGGAGACCCAGTACTTC
TRBV6-2/TRBV6-3	TRBD1	TRBJ2-2	few	CASSYNPGQGSGELFF	TGTGCCAGCAGTTACAATCCGGGACAGGGGTCCGGGGAGCTGTTTTTT
TRBV7-2	TRBD2	TRBJ2-5	-	CASSALAGSLRETQYF	TGTGCCAGCAGCGCCCTAGCGGGAAGTCTCAGGGAGACCCAGTACTTC
TRBV9	TRBD1	TRBJ2-1	-	CASSDYSGTGKQFF	TGTGCCAGCAGCGATTATTCCGGGACAGGGAAGCAGTTCTTC
TRBV20-1	TRBD1	TRBJ2-5	few	CSVTPWDRGSRKTRETQYF	TGCAGTGTCACACCGTGGGACAGGGGCTCCCGTAAGACAAGGGAGACCCAGTACTTC
TRBV25-1	-	TRBJ2-7	-	CASSKEGGGEQYF	TGTGCCAGCAGTAAGGAAGGGGGGGGCGAGCAGTACTTC
TRBV27	-	TRBJ2-1	few	CASSLFSVEPSSYNEQFF	TGTGCCAGCAGTTTATTTTCAGTAGAACCCAGCTCCTACAATGAGCAGTTCTTC
TRBV7-2	-	TRBJ1-6	many	CALGDSYNSPLHF	TGTGCCCTCGGGGACTCCTATAATTCACCCCTCCACTTT
TRBV20-1	TRBD1	TRBJ1-5	many	CSAKGTVDQPQHF	TGCAGTGCTAAGGGGACAGTAGATCAGCCCCAGCATTTT
TRBV20-1	-	TRBJ2-3	many	CSARQVGDTQYF	TGCAGTGCTCGACAGGTCGGAGATACGCAGTATTTT
TRBV10-3	-	TRBJ1-4	-	CAISDGRNEKLFF	TGTGCCATCAGTGACGGACGTAATGAAAAACTGTTTTTT
TRBV20-1	-	TRBJ2-1	few	CSAREWGAAYNEQFF	TGCAGTGCTAGAGAGTGGGGGGCGGCCTACAATGAGCAGTTCTTC
TRBV29-1	TRBD1	TRBJ1-1	few	CSVADRGLTEAFF	TGCAGCGTGGCTGACAGGGGGCTGACTGAAGCTTTCTTT
TRBV20-1	TRBD2	TRBJ2-2	-	CSARSSGRNTGELFF	TGCAGTGCTCGATCTAGCGGGCGAAACACCGGGGAGCTGTTTTTT
TRBV28	TRBD1	TRBJ2-7	-	CASSPPGTASYEQYF	TGTGCCAGCAGCCCCCCCGGGACAGCTTCCTACGAGCAGTACTTC
TRBV4-3	-	TRBJ2-7	many	CASSQGSKGSPYEQYF	TGCGCCAGCAGCCAAGGAAGCAAGGGGTCCCCCTACGAGCAGTACTTC
TRBV27	TRBD2	TRBJ2-1	-	CASSLSKRGGRYNEQFF	TGTGCCAGCAGTTTAAGTAAACGGGGGGGTCGCTACAATGAGCAGTTCTTC
TRBV6-2/TRBV6-3	-	TRBJ2-7	-	CASSYTRHGGIYEQYF	TGTGCCAGCAGTTACACCAGGCATGGGGGCATCTACGAGCAGTACTTC
TRBV10-3	-	TRBJ2-5	many	CAISESTTPVAETQYF	TGTGCCATCAGTGAGTCGACGACCCCCGTGGCAGAGACCCAGTACTTC